This T cell receptor (beta chain) was documented in a study of cytomegalovirus exposure and HLA in healthy donors. Study conclusions and caveats: Across all donors, roughly uniform sequencing depth was an assumption of the presence/absence analyses. A later analysis showed TCR association rates differing by HLA locus, peaking at DRB1 and lowest at HLA-C. It was reported that the classifier diagnosed cytomegalovirus status with high specificity and sensitivity in both the original and validation cohorts.

CDR3 length: 15 residues. CDR1 and CDR2 from the germline V gene are MDHEN and SYDVKM. Trimming pared 7 bases from V and 2 bases from J, leaving 18 bases between. As regards this clone: Its antigen is as yet unknown.

13 Jbeta primers and 60 Vbeta primers were used for the PCR. Assay: immunoSEQ multiplex PCR; the TCRdb copy retains only in-frame clones and omits some. In the table there are 150,000 or so clones, under 85% of which are singletons. The chain employs TRBV28 and TRBJ2-7, with D maybe TRBD1 (6 bases). The TCR comes from a male donor in good health and CMV-seropositive. Material for sequencing was PBMCs. CDR3 in amino acids: CASTTGVRGTYEQYF. The CDR3 DNA follows: TGTGCCAGCACTACCGGAGTGAGGGGGACCTACGAGCAGTACTTC.